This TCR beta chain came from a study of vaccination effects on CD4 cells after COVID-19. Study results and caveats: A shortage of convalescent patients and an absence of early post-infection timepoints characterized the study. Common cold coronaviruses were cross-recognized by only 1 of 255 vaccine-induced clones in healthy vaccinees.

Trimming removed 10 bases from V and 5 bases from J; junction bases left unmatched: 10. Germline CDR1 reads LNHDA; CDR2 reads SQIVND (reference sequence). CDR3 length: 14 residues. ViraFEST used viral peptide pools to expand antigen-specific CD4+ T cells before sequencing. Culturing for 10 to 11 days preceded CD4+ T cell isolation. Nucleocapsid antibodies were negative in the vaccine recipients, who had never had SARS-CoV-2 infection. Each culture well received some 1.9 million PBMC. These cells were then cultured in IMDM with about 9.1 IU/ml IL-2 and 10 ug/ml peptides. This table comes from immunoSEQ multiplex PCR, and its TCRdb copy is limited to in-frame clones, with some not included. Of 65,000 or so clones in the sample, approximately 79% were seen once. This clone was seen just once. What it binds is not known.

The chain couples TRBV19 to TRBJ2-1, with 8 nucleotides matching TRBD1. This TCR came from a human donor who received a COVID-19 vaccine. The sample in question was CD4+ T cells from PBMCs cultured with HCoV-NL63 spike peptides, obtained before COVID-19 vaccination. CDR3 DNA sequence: TGTGCCACTACGCGACAGGGGAATAACAATGAGCAGTTCTTC. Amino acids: CATTRQGNNNEQFF.